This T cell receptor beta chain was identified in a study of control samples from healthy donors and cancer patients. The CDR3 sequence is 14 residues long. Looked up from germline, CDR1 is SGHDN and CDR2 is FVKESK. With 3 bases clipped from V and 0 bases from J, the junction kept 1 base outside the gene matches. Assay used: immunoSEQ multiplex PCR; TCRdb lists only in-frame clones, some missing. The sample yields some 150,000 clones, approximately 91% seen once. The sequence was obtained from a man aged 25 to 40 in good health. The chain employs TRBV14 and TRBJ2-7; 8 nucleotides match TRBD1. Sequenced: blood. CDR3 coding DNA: TGTGCCAGCAGCCAGACAGGGGACTCCTACGAGCAGTACTTC. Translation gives CASSQTGDSYEQYF. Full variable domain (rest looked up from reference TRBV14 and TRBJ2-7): EAGVTQFPSHSVIEKGQTVTLRCDPISGHDNLYWYRRVMGKEIKFLLHFVKESKQDESGMPNNRFLAERTGGTYSTLKVQPAELEDSGVYFCASSQTGDSYEQYFGPGTRLTVT.